This T cell receptor (beta chain) was identified in a study of T cell responses to AZD1222 COVID-19 vaccine. Study conclusions and caveats: Researchers took repertoire samples only after the peak T cell response had come.

Regarding this clone: Its specificity is not known.

Clones were sequenced by immunoSEQ multiplex PCR, and TCRdb holds only the in-frame ones, with some missing. Of 75,000 to 100,000 clones in the sample, 88% are singletons; the top ten hold approximately 2.8%. The TCR comes from an adult in good health. The source material was peripheral blood, sampled on day 0 of AZD1222 vaccination.

In nucleotides, the CDR3 is TGTGCCATCAGGGGGGCTGGGACAGATACGCAGTATTTT. This encodes CAIRGAGTDTQYF. The V gene is TRBV10-3, the J gene TRBJ2-3; tentative D call: TRBD1 (6 bases). The germline V and J ends were trimmed by 6 bases and 3 bases, with 10 bases remaining between them. This CDR3 has 13 residues. Germline assignment: CDR1 ENHRY and CDR2 SYGVKD.